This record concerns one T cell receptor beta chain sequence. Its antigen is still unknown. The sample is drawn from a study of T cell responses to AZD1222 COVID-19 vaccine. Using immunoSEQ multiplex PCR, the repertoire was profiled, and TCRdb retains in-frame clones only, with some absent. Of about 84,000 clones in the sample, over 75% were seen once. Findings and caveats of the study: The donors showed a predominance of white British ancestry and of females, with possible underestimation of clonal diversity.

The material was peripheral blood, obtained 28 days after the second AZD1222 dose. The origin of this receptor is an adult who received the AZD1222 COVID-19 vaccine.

The CDR3 DNA is TGTGCCAGTAGGGCGACCGGGACAGCCCGGGTGGCTTTCTTT. Its protein product is CASRATGTARVAFF. V gene TRBV19 combines with J gene TRBJ1-1, with 7 nucleotides matching TRBD1. With V trimmed by 6 bases and J by 11 bases, 15 bases remained unmatched. The CDR3 length is 14 residues. Germline lookup yields CDR1 LNHDA and CDR2 SQIVND (reference sequence).